A selection of T cell receptor beta chains follows, all from one sample in a study of follicular helper T cells after annual influenza vaccination. Here immunoSEQ multiplex PCR was the method, and the copy in TCRdb shows in-frame clones only, minus some. This sample carries 12,000 or so clones, nearly 80% of them seen once, and the ten largest clones take 3% to 4%. The material was CXCR5+ CD38- circulating T follicular helper cells from blood, obtained on the day of influenza vaccination. The receptor set was obtained from an adult who received the influenza vaccine. Both conserved end residues are part of each CDR3. A D gene is named only where the DNA matches it firmly. Clone size is given for some rows only: seen once, a few or many times, or a class if the clone is expanded.

cdr3_aa	cdr3_nt	v_call	j_call	d_call	clone_size
CASSAGRQGITGELFF	TGCGCCAGCAGTGCGGGCAGGCAGGGGATCACCGGGGAGCTGTTTTTT	TRBV10-1	TRBJ2-2	-	-
CASSPITGMGQETQYF	TGCGCCAGCAGCCCGATAACAGGAATGGGGCAAGAGACCCAGTACTTC	TRBV5-1	TRBJ2-5	-	-
CASSFKGAGNEQFF	TGTGCCAGCAGCTTCAAGGGGGCTGGGAATGAGCAGTTCTTC	TRBV7-8	TRBJ2-1	TRBD1	-
CASSLTFF	TGTGCCAGCAGCCTGACTTTCTTT	TRBV7-2	TRBJ1-1	-	few
CASRYRGTGNQPQHF	TGTGCCAGCAGGTACAGGGGAACGGGCAATCAGCCCCAGCATTTT	TRBV28	TRBJ1-5	TRBD1	few
CASSLDSNQPQHF	TGTGCCAGCAGCTTGGATAGCAATCAGCCCCAGCATTTT	TRBV5-4	TRBJ1-5	-	-
CASSLPMEAEEETQYF	TGTGCCAGCAGCCTCCCAATGGAGGCGGAGGAGGAGACCCAGTACTTC	TRBV7-2	TRBJ2-5	-	-
CASSEAGTSGGALLWETQYF	TGTGCCAGCAGTGAAGCTGGGACTAGCGGGGGGGCCTTATTGTGGGAGACCCAGTACTTC	TRBV2	TRBJ2-5	TRBD2	-
CASSIGLAGGNEQFF	TGTGCCAGCAGCATCGGACTAGCGGGGGGGAATGAGCAGTTCTTC	TRBV7-3	TRBJ2-1	TRBD2	-
CASSLAGHDNEQFF	TGTGCCAGCAGCTTAGCGGGACACGACAATGAGCAGTTCTTC	TRBV7-6	TRBJ2-1	-	-
CASSARRDRTNTEAFF	TGTGCCAGCAGCGCCCGAAGGGACAGGACGAACACTGAAGCTTTCTTT	TRBV7-8	TRBJ1-1	TRBD1	-
CSAMSGTGGSDTQYF	TGCAGCGCCATGTCCGGGACAGGGGGGTCAGATACGCAGTATTTT	TRBV29-1	TRBJ2-3	TRBD1	few
CASSAPLRAQFF	TGTGCCAGCAGTGCACCTTTAAGGGCTCAGTTCTTC	TRBV6-1	TRBJ2-1	-	-
CASSVSLGETGNTIYF	TGTGCCAGCAGCGTCTCCTTGGGGGAGACAGGAAACACCATATATTTT	TRBV9	TRBJ1-3	-	-
CASRQTGAVTEAFF	TGTGCCAGCAGGCAGACAGGGGCTGTGACTGAAGCTTTCTTT	TRBV6-5	TRBJ1-1	TRBD1	-
CASSTRTSGSSRQFF	TGTGCCAGTAGTACCCGGACTAGTGGTTCGTCCCGGCAGTTCTTC	TRBV19	TRBJ2-1	TRBD2	-
CAISSAGGSEAFF	TGTGCCATCAGTTCGGCCGGTGGCTCTGAAGCTTTCTTT	TRBV10-3	TRBJ1-1	-	few
CASSRQGAHYNSPLHF	TGTGCCAGCAGCCGGCAGGGGGCGCATTATAATTCACCCCTCCACTTT	TRBV5-5	TRBJ1-6	TRBD1	few
CASSQAGNYGYTF	TGCGCCAGCAGCCAAGCTGGAAACTATGGCTACACCTTC	TRBV4-1	TRBJ1-2	-	once
CASSQDWLRNTEAFF	TGCGCCAGCAGCCAAGATTGGCTAAGGAACACTGAAGCTTTCTTT	TRBV4-3	TRBJ1-1	-	-
CSVDRFGTSGGSDTQYF	TGCAGCGTTGATAGGTTTGGGACTAGCGGGGGCTCAGATACGCAGTATTTT	TRBV29-1	TRBJ2-3	TRBD2	-
CASSLTGGDLYEQYF	TGTGCCAGCAGTCTAACAGGGGGCGATTTGTACGAGCAGTACTTC	TRBV6-6	TRBJ2-7	TRBD1	-
CASSLVGTGSNYGYTF	TGTGCCAGTAGTCTGGTGGGGACAGGGTCTAACTATGGCTACACCTTC	TRBV19	TRBJ1-2	TRBD1	-
CASSYAASYEQYF	TGTGCCAGCAGTTACGCGGCCTCCTACGAGCAGTACTTC	TRBV6-6	TRBJ2-7	-	-
CATRGVGRNEQFF	TGTGCCACCAGAGGGGTGGGGCGGAATGAGCAGTTCTTC	TRBV19	TRBJ2-1	-	-
CASSGQSANTGELFF	TGTGCCAGCAGTGGACAGTCGGCTAACACCGGGGAGCTGTTTTTT	TRBV2	TRBJ2-2	-	-
CASSLVHSKNNEQFF	TGTGCCAGCAGCTTAGTCCACTCTAAAAACAATGAGCAGTTCTTC	TRBV7-6	TRBJ2-1	-	-
CASSRYTEAFF	TGTGCCAGCAGCCGTTACACTGAAGCTTTCTTT	TRBV2	TRBJ1-1	-	-
CASSLGFRGSEQYF	TGTGCCAGCAGTTTAGGGTTCAGGGGAAGCGAGCAGTACTTC	TRBV28	TRBJ2-7	-	once
CASSSDRSSYEQYF	TGCGCCAGCAGCTCTGACAGGAGCTCCTACGAGCAGTACTTC	TRBV5-1	TRBJ2-7	-	-
CASSPGGASYGYTF	TGTGCCAGTAGCCCGGGGGGGGCCAGCTATGGCTACACCTTC	TRBV19	TRBJ1-2	-	-
CASSPLGLWGPEQYF	TGTGCCAGCAGTCCCCTCGGACTGTGGGGGCCTGAGCAGTACTTC	TRBV28	TRBJ2-7	-	few
CASRAESPGSGQYF	TGTGCCAGCAGGGCCGAGAGCCCGGGGAGCGGGCAGTACTTC	TRBV28	TRBJ2-7	-	-
CAWRAAWGNQPQHF	TGTGCCTGGAGGGCCGCATGGGGCAATCAGCCCCAGCATTTT	TRBV30	TRBJ1-5	-	-
CASSFPTGEETQYF	TGTGCCAGCAGTTTTCCGACAGGTGAAGAGACCCAGTACTTC	TRBV27	TRBJ2-5	-	-
CASSQALESNVLTF	TGTGCCAGCAGCCAGGCCCTTGAGTCCAACGTCCTGACTTTC	TRBV7-2	TRBJ2-6	-	once
CASSLGVGAGELFF	TGTGCCAGCAGCTTAGGAGTGGGAGCCGGGGAGCTGTTTTTT	TRBV11-3	TRBJ2-2	-	-
CAGTGTSVGGTQYF	TGTGCCGGTACCGGGACTAGCGTAGGGGGGACCCAGTACTTC	TRBV30	TRBJ2-5	TRBD2	-
CASSLVGGSQISNQPQHF	TGTGCCAGCAGCTTAGTGGGTGGCTCACAGATAAGCAATCAGCCCCAGCATTTT	TRBV7-8	TRBJ1-5	-	-
CASRPGTYNEQFF	TGCGCCAGCAGACCCGGGACCTACAATGAGCAGTTCTTC	TRBV5-1	TRBJ2-1	-	-
CASSLSVNEQYF	TGTGCCAGCAGCTTATCAGTCAACGAGCAGTACTTC	TRBV7-9	TRBJ2-7	-	-
CASSGTRVETQYF	TGTGCCAGCAGCGGGACCCGCGTCGAGACCCAGTACTTC	TRBV7-3	TRBJ2-5	-	few
CASSPKGSYNEQFF	TGTGCCAGCTCACCAAAGGGCTCCTACAATGAGCAGTTCTTC	TRBV18	TRBJ2-1	-	-
CASSSPYGTGDTIYF	TGTGCCAGCAGTTCACCGTACGGGACAGGGGACACCATATATTTT	TRBV28	TRBJ1-3	TRBD1	-
CASSESPGVETQYF	TGTGCCAGCAGTGAAAGCCCAGGGGTAGAGACCCAGTACTTC	TRBV2	TRBJ2-5	-	-
CATGEPGQAKTDTQYF	TGTGCCACCGGAGAACCGGGACAGGCCAAGACAGATACGCAGTATTTT	TRBV10-3	TRBJ2-3	TRBD1	-
CASSRDGGNYQPQHF	TGTGCCAGCAGTCGGGACGGAGGGAATTACCAGCCCCAGCATTTT	TRBV2	TRBJ1-5	-	few
CASSLGATGRGYTF	TGTGCCAGCAGCTTAGGGGCCACAGGGCGAGGCTACACCTTC	TRBV7-2	TRBJ1-2	-	few
CASSLAGGNTIYF	TGTGCCAGCAGCTTGGCCGGAGGAAACACCATATATTTT	TRBV5-5	TRBJ1-3	-	-
CASRGGTVKPLHF	TGTGCCAGCAGGGGGGGGACGGTAAAACCCCTCCACTTT	TRBV28	TRBJ1-6	-	-